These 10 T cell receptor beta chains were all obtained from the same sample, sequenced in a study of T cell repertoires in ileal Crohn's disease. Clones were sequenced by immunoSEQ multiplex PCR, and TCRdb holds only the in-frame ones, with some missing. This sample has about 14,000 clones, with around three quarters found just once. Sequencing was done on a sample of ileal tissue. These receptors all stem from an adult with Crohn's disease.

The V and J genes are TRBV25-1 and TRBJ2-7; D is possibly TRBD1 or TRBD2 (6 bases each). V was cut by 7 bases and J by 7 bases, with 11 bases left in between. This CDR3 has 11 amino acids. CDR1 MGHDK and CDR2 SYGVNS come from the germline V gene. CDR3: CASNRAGEQYF. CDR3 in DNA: TGTGCCAGCAACAGGGCGGGGGAGCAGTACTTC.

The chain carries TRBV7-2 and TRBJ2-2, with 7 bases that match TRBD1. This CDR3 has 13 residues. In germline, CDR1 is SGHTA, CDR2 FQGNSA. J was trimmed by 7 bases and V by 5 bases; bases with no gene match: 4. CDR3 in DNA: TGTGCCAGCAGCCTACGACAGGGCGGGGAGCTGTTTTTT. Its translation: CASSLRQGGELFF.

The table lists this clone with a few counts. As DNA, the CDR3 is TGTGCCAGCAGCTTAGCAGGAACAATGAGCCCAGATACGCAGTATTTT. Its protein is CASSLAGTMSPDTQYF. The genes are TRBV7-3 and TRBJ2-3; no clear D gene. V was clipped by 2 bases and J by 4 bases, with 16 bases between them. Germline lookup yields CDR1 SGHTA and CDR2 FQGTGA. The CDR3 loop spans 16 amino acids.

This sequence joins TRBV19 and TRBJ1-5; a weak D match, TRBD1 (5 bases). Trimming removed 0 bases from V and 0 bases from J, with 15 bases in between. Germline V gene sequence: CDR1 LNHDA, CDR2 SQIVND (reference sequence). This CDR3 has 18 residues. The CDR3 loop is CASSIDPPGRGSNQPQHF. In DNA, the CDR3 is TGTGCCAGTAGTATAGACCCTCCAGGGAGAGGTAGCAATCAGCCCCAGCATTTT.

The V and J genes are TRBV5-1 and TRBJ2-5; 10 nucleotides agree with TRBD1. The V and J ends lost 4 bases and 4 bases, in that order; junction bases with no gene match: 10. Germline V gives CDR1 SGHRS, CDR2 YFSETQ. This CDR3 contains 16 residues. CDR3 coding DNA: TGCGCCAGCAGCCAGGACGGGGACAGGGGCGGAGAGACCCAGTACTTC. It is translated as CASSQDGDRGGETQYF.

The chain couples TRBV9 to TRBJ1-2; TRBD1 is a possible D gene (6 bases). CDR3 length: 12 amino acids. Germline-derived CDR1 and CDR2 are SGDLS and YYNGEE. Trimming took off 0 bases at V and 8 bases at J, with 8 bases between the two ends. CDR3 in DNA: TGTGCCAGCAGCGTAGAGGGGGGCGGCTACACCTTC. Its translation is CASSVEGGGYTF.

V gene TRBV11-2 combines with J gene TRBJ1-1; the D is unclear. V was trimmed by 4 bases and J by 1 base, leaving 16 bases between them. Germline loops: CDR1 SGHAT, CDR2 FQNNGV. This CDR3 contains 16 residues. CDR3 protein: CASSSIFIGRNTEAFF. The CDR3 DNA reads TGTGCCAGCAGCTCGATTTTTATTGGGAGGAACACTGAAGCTTTCTTT.

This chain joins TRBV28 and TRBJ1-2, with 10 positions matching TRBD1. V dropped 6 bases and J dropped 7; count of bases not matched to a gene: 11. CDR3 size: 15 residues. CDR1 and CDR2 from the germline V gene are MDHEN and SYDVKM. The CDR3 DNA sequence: TGTGCCAGCAGACCTGGGACAGGGGATGTGTCTGGCTACACCTTC. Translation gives CASRPGTGDVSGYTF.

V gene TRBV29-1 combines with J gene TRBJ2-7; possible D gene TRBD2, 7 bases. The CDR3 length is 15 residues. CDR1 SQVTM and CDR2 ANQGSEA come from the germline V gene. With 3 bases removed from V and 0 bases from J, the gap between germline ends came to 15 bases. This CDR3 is CSVEFYGGLSYEQYF. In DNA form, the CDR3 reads TGCAGCGTTGAGTTTTACGGGGGGCTCTCCTACGAGCAGTACTTC.

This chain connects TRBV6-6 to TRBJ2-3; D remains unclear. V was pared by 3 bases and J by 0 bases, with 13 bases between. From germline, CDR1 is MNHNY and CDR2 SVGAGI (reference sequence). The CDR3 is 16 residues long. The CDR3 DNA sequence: TGTGCCAGCAGTTATCCGGACCGAATTAGCACAGATACGCAGTATTTT. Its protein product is CASSYPDRISTDTQYF.